The 15 T cell receptor beta chains below come from one sample, sequenced in a study of graft-versus-host responses after intestinal transplantation. No antigens are known for them. Generated by immunoSEQ multiplex PCR, the TCRdb table keeps only in-frame clones and is missing some. The data show tens of thousands of clones, almost 95% seen once. Sequencing used unstimulated CD4+ T cells sorted from spleen or lymph node cells, obtained before transplant. The receptors stem from a human donor who was the organ donor for an intestinal transplant.

J is TRBJ1-3 and V is TRBV11-2; D remains unclear. This CDR3 is 15 amino acids long. Looked up from germline, CDR1 is SGHAT and CDR2 is FQNNGV. V lost 0 bases to trimming and J lost 0 bases, with 6 bases between them. The CDR3 DNA reads as TGTGCCAGCAGCTTAGAGGATCGCTCTGGAAACACCATATATTTT. It translates to CASSLEDRSGNTIYF.

The chain is built from TRBV5-1 and TRBJ2-7, with 15 bases aligning to TRBD2. After removal of 3 bases from V and 2 bases from J, the junction contained 6 bases not matched to a gene. The CDR3 sequence is 17 residues long. Germline loops: CDR1 SGHRS, CDR2 YFSETQ. The CDR3 sequence is CASSSGTSGGNAYEQYF. The CDR3 DNA sequence: TGCGCCAGCAGCTCAGGGACTAGCGGGGGGAACGCCTACGAGCAGTACTTC.

This clone showed up just once. The chain employs TRBV7-3 and TRBJ1-5; a weak D match, TRBD1 (5 bases). The CDR3 totals 14 residues. The V gene lost 7 bases and the J gene lost 6 bases, with 16 bases spanning the gap. Looked up from germline, CDR1 is SGHTA and CDR2 is FQGTGA. CDR3 residues: CASNERRGSQPQHF. Written as DNA, the CDR3 is TGTGCCAGCAACGAAAGGAGGGGATCTCAGCCCCAGCATTTT.

V is TRBV5-1 and J is TRBJ2-3, with D tentatively TRBD2 (6 bases). Trimming left V 0 bases short and J 6 bases short, with 11 bases between. The CDR3 runs to 14 residues. Germline V gene data show CDR1 as SGHRS and CDR2 as YFSETQ. CDR3 nucleotide sequence: TGCGCCAGCAGCTTGGACCCAGGGAGGGATACGCAGTATTTT. Encoded protein: CASSLDPGRDTQYF.

The chain has TRBV15 and TRBJ1-6; perhaps TRBD1 as D (6 bases). The CDR3 is 14 amino acids. Trimming cost V 5 bases and J 9 bases, with 14 bases left between them. Germline assignment: CDR1 LNHNV and CDR2 YYDKDF (reference sequence). The CDR3 is CATSVQGSFSPLHF. CDR3 bases: TGTGCCACCAGCGTCCAGGGGTCGTTTTCACCCCTCCACTTT.

V and J are TRBV27 and TRBJ2-7; 9 bases map to TRBD1. CDR3 length: 14 amino acids. The V gene end was trimmed by 7 bases and the J gene end by 0 bases; junction bases not matched to a gene: 4. Germline loops: CDR1 MNHEY, CDR2 SMNVEV (reference sequence). The DNA for the CDR3 is TGTGCCAGCAAGAGACAGGGGGTCTCCTACGAGCAGTACTTC. This encodes CASKRQGVSYEQYF.

The chain links TRBV2 to TRBJ1-2; D is ambiguous. The CDR3 runs 12 residues. The V and J ends lost 6 bases and 7 bases respectively, with 12 bases between them. Looked up from germline, CDR1 is SNHLY and CDR2 is FYNNEI. CDR3 loop: CASSLDLAGYTF. The DNA of the CDR3 is TGTGCCAGCAGCCTTGACTTGGCTGGCTACACCTTC.

The V call is TRBV6-6, the J call TRBJ2-3; possibly TRBD2 for D (6 bases). Germline V gene sequence: CDR1 MNHNY, CDR2 SVGAGI (reference sequence). The V end lost 1 base, the J end lost 2 bases, and 7 bases lay between the germline ends. The CDR3 sequence is 14 residues long. The CDR3 reads CASSYWGDTDTQYF. CDR3 coding DNA: TGTGCCAGCAGTTACTGGGGGGACACAGATACGCAGTATTTT.

The rearrangement joins TRBV2 to TRBJ1-2; 7 nucleotides match TRBD1. The CDR3 has 14 residues. Trimming cost V 7 bases and J 8 bases; bases outside gene matches: 13. The V gene's germline CDR1 is SNHLY and CDR2 FYNNEI. The CDR3 here is CASTSRGGTEGYTF. Written as DNA, the CDR3 is TGTGCCAGCACCTCCAGGGGGGGGACGGAAGGCTACACCTTC.

V and J are TRBV2 and TRBJ2-1; 10 positions agree with TRBD2. Looked up from germline, CDR1 is SNHLY and CDR2 is FYNNEI. Losses at the gene ends were 9 bases for V and 2 bases for J; bases not matched to a gene: 4. This CDR3 comprises 14 residues. The CDR3 bases are TGTGCCAGTGAAAGCGGGGGGGCCTACAATGAGCAGTTCTTC. Its protein product is CASESGGAYNEQFF.

In nucleotides, the CDR3 is TGTGCCAGCAGTCTAGCGCGGGGGGGCCTAGGGACCGGGGAGCTGTTTTTT. It is translated as CASSLARGGLGTGELFF. The chain links TRBV27 to TRBJ2-2; TRBD2 matches at 9 bases. This CDR3 comprises 17 residues. V lost 5 bases to trimming and J lost 5 bases; unmatched junction nucleotides: 12. Looked up from germline, CDR1 is MNHEY and CDR2 is SMNVEV (reference sequence).

V is TRBV5-1 and J is TRBJ2-7; 7 bases are shared with TRBD1. V was pared by 0 bases and J by 3 bases, with 3 bases of the junction left unmatched. The germline V gene has CDR1 SGHRS and CDR2 YFSETQ. This CDR3 is built from 14 residues. CDR3 nucleotides: TGCGCCAGCAGCTTGGTCCCAGGGGGCTACGAGCAGTACTTC. Protein product: CASSLVPGGYEQYF.

The rearrangement joins TRBV14 to TRBJ2-5; D remains unclear. Germline CDR1 SGHDN, CDR2 FVKESK. CDR3 length: 12 amino acids. Between the trimmed V and J ends, which lost 4 bases and 4 bases, there was a span of 7 bases. The CDR3 sequence is CASSPGRETQYF. The CDR3 DNA is TGTGCCAGCAGCCCCGGGCGAGAGACCCAGTACTTC.

This clone appeared a single time. The V call is TRBV5-1, the J call TRBJ1-2, with 7 bases that match TRBD1. Germline CDR1 and CDR2: SGHRS and YFSETQ. The trim removed 4 bases at V and 3 bases at J, leaving 6 bases unmatched. The CDR3 length is 14 residues. CDR3 amino acids: CASSAPDRYYGYTF. The CDR3, as DNA: TGCGCCAGCAGCGCCCCGGACAGGTACTATGGCTACACCTTC.

The chain carries TRBV5-8 and TRBJ2-5; TRBD1 agrees at 10 bases. Germline CDR1 reads SGHTS; CDR2 reads YDEGEE. This CDR3 has 14 residues. The V segment lost 3 bases and the J segment 1 base; nucleotides outside the gene matches: 0. CDR3 loop: CASSWTGGQETQYF. The CDR3 DNA sequence: TGTGCCAGCAGCTGGACAGGGGGCCAAGAGACCCAGTACTTC.